These T cell receptor beta chains were read from a single sample in a study of T cell changes during pregnancy in multiple sclerosis. Using immunoSEQ multiplex PCR, the repertoire was profiled, and TCRdb retains in-frame clones only, with some absent. Of some 80,000 clones listed, about 95% were seen once; the top ten hold roughly 2.5%. The material was peripheral blood, obtained in the third trimester of pregnancy. The origin of the receptors is a female donor with multiple sclerosis, enrolled in a pregnancy study. CDR3s include the opening cysteine and the closing phenylalanine or tryptophan. Each record gives: J gene, D gene, clone size, V gene, CDR3 length, CDR3 DNA, CDR3 protein. The D gene is left open where the match is weak. Clone size appears in some rows only: once, few, many, or a class for an expanded clone.

J: TRBJ2-4
D: NA
size: NA
V: TRBV5-1
length: 13
DNA: TGCGCCAGCAGCTTGGGGGGGCTTGACATTCAGTACTTC
CDR3: CASSLGGLDIQYF

J: TRBJ1-4
D: TRBD1
size: NA
V: TRBV5-1
length: 13
DNA: TGCGCCAGCAGCTTGGGGGGGGACAGTAAACTGTTTTTT
CDR3: CASSLGGDSKLFF

J: TRBJ2-2
D: NA
size: NA
V: TRBV6-1
length: 14
DNA: TGTGCCGGAGCGACCTTTAACAGGGACGGGGAGCTGTTTTTT
CDR3: CAGATFNRDGELFF

J: TRBJ1-5
D: NA
size: once
V: TRBV18
length: 15
DNA: TGTGCCAGCACTCTAACAGGGAATAGCAATCAGCCCCAGCATTTT
CDR3: CASTLTGNSNQPQHF

J: TRBJ1-5
D: TRBD1
size: NA
V: TRBV27
length: 14
DNA: TGTGCCAGCAGTCCAAGACAGGGGGATCAGCCCCAGCATTTT
CDR3: CASSPRQGDQPQHF

J: TRBJ2-2
D: TRBD2
size: NA
V: TRBV11-2
length: 15
DNA: TGTGCCAGCAGCCGACTAGCGGGGAACACCGGGGAGCTGTTTTTT
CDR3: CASSRLAGNTGELFF

J: TRBJ2-5
D: TRBD2
size: NA
V: TRBV6-4
length: 15
DNA: TGTGCCAGCAGTGCGAGCGGGGGGGCCCCGGAGACCCAGTACTTC
CDR3: CASSASGGAPETQYF

J: TRBJ1-1
D: TRBD1
size: NA
V: TRBV2
length: 13
DNA: TGTGCCATTACGACAGGGAAGGTCACTGAAGCTTTCTTT
CDR3: CAITTGKVTEAFF

J: TRBJ2-5
D: NA
size: NA
V: TRBV19
length: 11
DNA: TGTGCCAGTAGTGGCTCGGAGACCCAGTACTTC
CDR3: CASSGSETQYF

J: TRBJ2-5
D: NA
size: NA
V: TRBV6-5
length: 14
DNA: TGTGCCAGCAGTTACTCCGCACAGATAGAGACCCAGTACTTC
CDR3: CASSYSAQIETQYF

J: TRBJ2-1
D: NA
size: NA
V: TRBV5-6
length: 13
DNA: TGTGCCAGCAGCTTGACAACCAACAATGAGCAGTTCTTC
CDR3: CASSLTTNNEQFF

J: TRBJ2-1
D: NA
size: NA
V: TRBV9
length: 14
DNA: TGTGCCAGCAGCGTAGGGGCCCCCTACAATGAGCAGTTCTTC
CDR3: CASSVGAPYNEQFF

J: TRBJ1-2
D: TRBD1
size: NA
V: TRBV6-5
length: 14
DNA: TGTGCCAGCAGTTACGGGACAGGGTTGAAGGGCTACACCTTC
CDR3: CASSYGTGLKGYTF

J: TRBJ2-7
D: TRBD2
size: NA
V: TRBV4-2
length: 16
DNA: TGTGCCAGCAGCCAACTAGCGGGGGGCCTAACCTACGAGCAGTACTTC
CDR3: CASSQLAGGLTYEQYF

J: TRBJ2-5
D: NA
size: NA
V: TRBV4-1
length: 22
DNA: TGCGCCAGCAGCCAATCACTGGCGGTGGGTGGAGGGGCGATTGGGGCTATGGAGACCCAGTACTTC
CDR3: CASSQSLAVGGGAIGAMETQYF

J: TRBJ2-3
D: NA
size: NA
V: TRBV11-2
length: 17
DNA: TGTGCCAGCAGAATCGGGAAAGGCTACGCTAGCACAGATACGCAGTATTTT
CDR3: CASRIGKGYASTDTQYF

J: TRBJ2-1
D: NA
size: once
V: TRBV28
length: 13
DNA: TGTGCCAGCAGTGGGGGCGGGCAGAATGAGCAGTTCTTC
CDR3: CASSGGGQNEQFF

J: TRBJ2-7
D: TRBD1
size: NA
V: TRBV11-2
length: 13
DNA: TGTGCCAGCAGCTTGGGACAGGGCGACGAGCAGTACTTC
CDR3: CASSLGQGDEQYF

J: TRBJ2-1
D: NA
size: NA
V: TRBV14
length: 14
DNA: TGTGCCAGCAGCCAATCGACTAGGGCGAATGAGCAGTTCTTC
CDR3: CASSQSTRANEQFF

J: TRBJ2-1
D: NA
size: NA
V: TRBV4-1
length: 14
DNA: TGCGCCAGCAGCCAAGATAGCGCCTACAATGAGCAGTTCTTC
CDR3: CASSQDSAYNEQFF

J: TRBJ1-1
D: NA
size: NA
V: TRBV12-5
length: 12
DNA: TGTGCTAGTGGGACAGAAGGGACTGAAGCTTTCTTT
CDR3: CASGTEGTEAFF

J: TRBJ2-7
D: TRBD2
size: NA
V: TRBV19
length: 14
DNA: TGTGCCAGTGAAACGACTAGCGGGGGCTACGAGCAGTACTTC
CDR3: CASETTSGGYEQYF

J: TRBJ1-6
D: NA
size: NA
V: TRBV18
length: 15
DNA: TGTGCCAGCTCACCCGGGAGGGGGGACAATTCACCCCTCCACTTT
CDR3: CASSPGRGDNSPLHF

J: TRBJ2-5
D: NA
size: NA
V: TRBV2
length: 16
DNA: TGTGCCAGCAGTCCACCCACCTCCCTGGGGGGAGAGACCCAGTACTTC
CDR3: CASSPPTSLGGETQYF

J: TRBJ2-3
D: NA
size: NA
V: TRBV13
length: 15
DNA: TGTGCCAGCAGCTTAGTGCGGGGCCGCACAGATACGCAGTATTTT
CDR3: CASSLVRGRTDTQYF

J: TRBJ2-1
D: NA
size: NA
V: TRBV4-1
length: 14
DNA: TGCGCCAGCAGCCAAGGGTACGGTTACGGGGAGCAGTTCTTC
CDR3: CASSQGYGYGEQFF

J: TRBJ2-7
D: TRBD1
size: NA
V: TRBV5-4
length: 16
DNA: TGTGCCAGCAGCTACGCGACCGGGACAGGGAGCTACGAGCAGTACTTC
CDR3: CASSYATGTGSYEQYF

J: TRBJ2-4
D: TRBD1
size: once
V: TRBV5-1
length: 15
DNA: TGCGCCAGCAGCCAAAAGGACAGGGTAGGAAACATTCAGTACTTC
CDR3: CASSQKDRVGNIQYF

J: TRBJ1-5
D: NA
size: NA
V: TRBV13
length: 14
DNA: TGTGCCAGCAGCTCTGGACGGGGGAATCAGCCCCAGCATTTT
CDR3: CASSSGRGNQPQHF

J: TRBJ1-2
D: TRBD1
size: NA
V: TRBV19
length: 15
DNA: TGTGCCAGTAGTTTAGGACAGGGAGGCTTCTATGGCTACACCTTC
CDR3: CASSLGQGGFYGYTF

J: TRBJ1-4
D: NA
size: NA
V: TRBV4-2
length: 15
DNA: TGTGCCAGCAGCCAGGGGGGGGCCGGGAGAGAAAAACTGTTTTTT
CDR3: CASSQGGAGREKLFF

J: TRBJ2-2
D: TRBD2
size: NA
V: TRBV9
length: 20
DNA: TGTGCCAGCAGCCCAAGCGGTGGCTTCGTAGCGGGGTCTTACACCGGGGAGCTGTTTTTT
CDR3: CASSPSGGFVAGSYTGELFF

J: TRBJ2-3
D: TRBD2
size: NA
V: TRBV7-3
length: 16
DNA: TGTGCCAGCAGCCCTCTAGCGGGGGGGCTCTCAGATACGCAGTATTTT
CDR3: CASSPLAGGLSDTQYF

J: TRBJ1-1
D: TRBD1
size: few
V: TRBV7-9
length: 15
DNA: TGTGCCAGCAGCCGGGACAGGGCGATAAACACTGAAGCTTTCTTT
CDR3: CASSRDRAINTEAFF

J: TRBJ1-2
D: NA
size: NA
V: TRBV6-6
length: 12
DNA: TGTGCCAGCAAAACAGGAAACTATGGCTACACCTTC
CDR3: CASKTGNYGYTF

J: TRBJ1-2
D: NA
size: NA
V: TRBV21-1
length: 16
DNA: TGTGCCAGCAGCTCCTGCCGGGACAGGGCTATCTATGGCTACACCTTC
CDR3: CASSSCRDRAIYGYTF

J: TRBJ2-7
D: TRBD1
size: NA
V: TRBV30
length: 14
DNA: TGTGCCTGGAGTCCCAGGGGGCCAAGCTACGAGCAGTACTTC
CDR3: CAWSPRGPSYEQYF

J: TRBJ2-4
D: NA
size: once
V: TRBV9
length: 15
DNA: TGTGCCAGCAGCGTAGCTGGAGGGGATGAAAACATTCAGTACTTC
CDR3: CASSVAGGDENIQYF

J: TRBJ2-7
D: NA
size: NA
V: TRBV11-2
length: 14
DNA: TGTGCCAGCAGCTTAGATCACGGTAGGGGCGAGCAGTACTTC
CDR3: CASSLDHGRGEQYF

J: TRBJ1-3
D: NA
size: NA
V: TRBV5-1
length: 15
DNA: TGCGCCAGCAGCTCTTCCGGTAGCCCTGGAAACACCATATATTTT
CDR3: CASSSSGSPGNTIYF